A selection of T cell receptor beta chains follows, all from one sample in a study of blood T cells in healthy people across ages. TCRdb re-analysed the 5' RACE reads in MiXCR, keeping a single row per CDR3 protein. The sample consists of under 1,000,000 distinct CDR3 sequences, 46% of them appearing once. The material sequenced was blood. These receptor sequences come from a man at least 80 years old in good health. The CDR3 runs from the conserved cysteine through the conserved F or W. D genes are given only for firm matches. Clone size is not always given. Where it is, it says once, few, many or a class for expanded clones.

NA	TRBJ2-2	once	TRBV12-3/TRBV12-4	CAGRGSDTGELFF	TGTGCCGGCAGGGGTTCGGACACCGGGGAGCTGTTTTTT
NA	TRBJ2-5	NA	TRBV2	CASTAAGETQYF	TGTGCCAGCACCGCGGCCGGGGAGACCCAGTACTTC
TRBD2	TRBJ2-7	many	TRBV7-2	CASSGGTSGSYEQYF	TGTGCCAGCAGCGGCGGGACTAGCGGGAGCTACGAGCAGTACTTC
TRBD1	TRBJ2-3	many	TRBV29-1	CSLGQNTDTQYF	TGCAGCTTGGGACAGAACACAGATACGCAGTATTTT
TRBD1	TRBJ2-1	many	TRBV7-2	CASSPRTGSYNEQFF	TGTGCCAGCAGCCCTAGGACAGGGAGTTACAATGAGCAGTTCTTC
TRBD1	TRBJ2-5	NA	TRBV28	CASSSGQGGAETQYF	TGTGCCAGCAGTTCCGGACAGGGGGGGGCGGAGACCCAGTACTTC
TRBD2	TRBJ2-3	NA	TRBV20-1	CSASISLAGGIDTQYF	TGCAGTGCTAGCATCTCACTAGCGGGAGGGATAGATACGCAGTATTTT
NA	TRBJ2-1	NA	TRBV11-2	CASSLAARNEQFF	TGTGCCAGCAGCTTAGCCGCTAGGAATGAGCAGTTCTTC
NA	TRBJ1-6	few	TRBV6-1	CASSPTRPGSSYNSPLHF	TGTGCCAGCAGCCCCACTCGACCGGGGAGCTCCTATAATTCACCCCTCCACTTT
NA	TRBJ2-5	many	TRBV5-1	CASSLSQETQYF	TGCGCCAGCAGCTTGTCCCAAGAGACCCAGTACTTC
NA	TRBJ2-7	NA	TRBV9	CASSGQRAYNEQYF	TGTGCCAGCAGCGGCCAGAGGGCCTACAATGAGCAGTACTTC
NA	TRBJ2-3	NA	TRBV27	CASSSTTAVFTDTQYF	TGTGCCAGCAGTTCGACGACTGCAGTCTTCACAGATACGCAGTATTTT
NA	TRBJ1-1	NA	TRBV10-3	CAISTLTGTEAFF	TGTGCCATCAGTACCTTGACAGGCACTGAAGCTTTCTTT